The sequence of this T cell receptor beta chain was determined in a study of identifying expanded T cells in peripheral blood. Note on this clone: Its target is unknown.

Some clones are missing from TCRdb's copy, which holds only in-frame ones; the method was immunoSEQ multiplex PCR. This sample has 90,000 to 120,000 clones, with roughly 89% found just once. General observations from the study: Over about two and four weeks, about 17 and 20 clones changed, versus 1.2 between replicates.

During the collection period, no donor immune events like infections were recorded. Trimming left V 5 bases short and J 1 base short, with 15 bases between. This CDR3 has 15 residues. Germline V gives CDR1 SGHTA, CDR2 FQGNSA. This receptor was obtained from a person between 18 and 69 years old in good health. Sequencing was done on a sample of blood. The chain joins TRBV7-2 to TRBJ2-7; possible D gene TRBD2, 6 bases. This CDR3 is CASSPPSGASYEQYF. The DNA for the CDR3 is TGTGCCAGCAGCCCTCCTTCGGGAGCGTCCTACGAGCAGTACTTC.